Shown below are 10 T cell receptor beta chains from a single sample sequenced in a study of blood T cell repertoires in COVID-19. The repertoire was sequenced with immunoSEQ multiplex PCR; TCRdb's copy has only in-frame clones and lacks some. The data contain a few hundred thousand clones, more than 75% of them singletons. Material for sequencing was peripheral blood. The receptors shown here come from a man between 60 and 75 years old with acute or convalescent COVID-19.

There are a few counts of this clone. The chain employs TRBV19 and TRBJ1-5; possible D gene TRBD1, 5 bases. Per the germline V gene, CDR1 is LNHDA and CDR2 is SQIVND (reference sequence). The CDR3 loop spans 15 amino acids. Between the trimmed V and J ends, which lost 7 bases and 2 bases, there was a span of 15 bases. Written as DNA, the CDR3 is TGTGCCAGTATTCAGGGCTCCCTCCGCAATCAGCCCCAGCATTTT. Translation gives CASIQGSLRNQPQHF.

The chain is built from TRBV6-5 and TRBJ1-2; D not resolved. Deletions cut 0 bases from V and 2 bases from J, with 10 bases between. Germline CDR1 is MNHEY and CDR2 is SVGAGI. The CDR3 is made up of 15 amino acids. CDR3 coding DNA: TGTGCCAGCAGTTACTCCTCGGGTCCAAACTATGGCTACACCTTC. Protein: CASSYSSGPNYGYTF.

The CDR3 spells CATSRGGQYTGELFF. Here the CDR3 DNA reads TGTGCCACCAGCAGAGGGGGACAGTACACCGGGGAGCTGTTTTTT. V usage is TRBV15 and J usage is TRBJ2-2; the match to TRBD1 covers 7 bases. The CDR3 extends over 15 amino acids. V lost 1 base, J lost 3 bases, and 2 bases stayed unmatched. Per germline, CDR1 LNHNV and CDR2 YYDKDF (reference sequence).

DNA of the CDR3: TGTGCCAGCAGCGGGCTAGCGGCCACCCAAGAGACCCAGTACTTC. This encodes CASSGLAATQETQYF. The chain combines TRBV7-8 with TRBJ2-5, with TRBD2 matching 7 bases. The germline V gene encodes CDR1 SGHVS and CDR2 FQNEAQ. The J segment lost 1 base and the V segment lost 5 bases, leaving 7 bases of the junction unmatched. This CDR3 spans 15 amino acids.

The genes are TRBV11-3 and TRBJ2-1; D remains unclear. Between the trimmed V and J ends, which lost 2 bases and 7 bases, there was a span of 9 bases. CDR3 length: 13 residues. The germline gives CDR1 SGHNT, CDR2 YENEEA. Here the CDR3 reads CASSLFKENEQFF. DNA of the CDR3: TGTGCCAGCAGCTTATTTAAGGAGAATGAGCAGTTCTTC.

The chain carries TRBV19 and TRBJ1-5; D may be TRBD1 (5 bases). Trimming stripped 1 base from V and 3 bases from J, with 13 bases between. The V gene's germline CDR1 is LNHDA and CDR2 SQIVND (reference sequence). The CDR3 extends over 16 amino acids. The CDR3 is CASSIGSGAVNQPQHF. The CDR3 DNA sequence: TGTGCCAGTAGTATAGGTAGTGGGGCGGTCAATCAGCCCCAGCATTTT.

The V gene is TRBV6-4, the J gene TRBJ2-7; 7 bases are a match to TRBD1. The CDR3 runs 16 residues. V dropped 5 bases and J dropped 2; count of bases not matched to a gene: 12. The germline V gene encodes CDR1 MRHNA and CDR2 SNTAGT. CDR3 nucleotide sequence: TGTGCCAGCAGTCCTCTCAGGGGGATCTTTACCTACGAGCAGTACTTC. Its translation: CASSPLRGIFTYEQYF.

The chain uses TRBV5-1 and TRBJ2-5; tentatively, D is TRBD2 (6 bases). CDR1 is SGHRS, CDR2 YFSETQ, per germline. This CDR3 has 15 amino acids. V lost 0 bases and J lost 1, with 10 bases in between. CDR3 region: CASSLGGDSQETQYF. The CDR3 DNA sequence: TGCGCCAGCAGCTTGGGAGGGGACTCCCAAGAGACCCAGTACTTC.

Note on this clone: The same CDR3 can be traced to other DNA sequences in this sample. V and J are TRBV12-3 or TRBV12-4 and TRBJ1-4; TRBD1 matches at 8 bases. The CDR3 totals 13 residues. V shed 6 bases and J 8 bases; nucleotides not matched to a gene: 5. The CDR3 reads CASSLYRGEKLFF. The CDR3 coding sequence is TGTGCCAGCAGCTTATACAGGGGGGAAAAACTGTTTTTT.

The V call is TRBV7-3, the J call TRBJ2-5; the match to TRBD2 covers 9 bases. From germline, CDR1 is SGHTA and CDR2 FQGTGA. The CDR3 loop spans 19 amino acids. The ends lost 5 bases at V and 4 bases at J; junction bases unmatched: 20. DNA for the CDR3: TGTGCCAGCAGCCGGGGAGCAGTCTTCGGGCTAGCGGGGCCAGAGACCCAGTACTTC. It encodes CASSRGAVFGLAGPETQYF.